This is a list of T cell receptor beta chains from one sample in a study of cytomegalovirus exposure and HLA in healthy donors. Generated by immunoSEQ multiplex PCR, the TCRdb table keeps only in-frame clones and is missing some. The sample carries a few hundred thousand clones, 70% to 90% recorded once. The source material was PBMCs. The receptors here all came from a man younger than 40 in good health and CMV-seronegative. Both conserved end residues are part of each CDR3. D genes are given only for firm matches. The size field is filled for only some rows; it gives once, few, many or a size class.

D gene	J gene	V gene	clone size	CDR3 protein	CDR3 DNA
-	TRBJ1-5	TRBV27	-	CATRLQGYSNQPQHF	TGTGCCACCAGACTACAGGGATATAGCAATCAGCCCCAGCATTTT
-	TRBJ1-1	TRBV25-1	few	CASSEYGHPAFF	TGTGCCAGCAGTGAATATGGCCACCCAGCTTTCTTT
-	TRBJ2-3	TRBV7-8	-	CASSLLAVFTDTQYF	TGTGCCAGCAGCTTATTGGCAGTTTTCACAGATACGCAGTATTTT
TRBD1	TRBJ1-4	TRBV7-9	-	CASSFEGQGNEKLFF	TGTGCCAGCAGCTTCGAGGGACAGGGTAACGAAAAACTGTTTTTT
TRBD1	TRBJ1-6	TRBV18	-	CASSPGDRGVNSPLHF	TGTGCCAGCTCACCCGGGGACAGGGGCGTTAATTCACCCCTCCACTTT
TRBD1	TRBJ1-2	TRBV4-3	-	CASSQDLLTGGYGGYTF	TGCGCCAGCAGCCAAGATCTCTTGACAGGGGGTTACGGTGGCTACACCTTC
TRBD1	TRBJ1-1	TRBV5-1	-	CASSVGQGNTEAFF	TGCGCCAGCAGCGTTGGACAGGGGAACACTGAAGCTTTCTTT
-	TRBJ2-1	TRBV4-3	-	CASSQEGTVGHNEQFF	TGCGCCAGCAGCCAAGAAGGGACTGTCGGACACAATGAGCAGTTCTTC
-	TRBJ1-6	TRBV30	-	CAWREASRSSYNSPLHF	TGTGCCTGGAGGGAGGCTTCCAGGAGCTCCTATAATTCACCCCTCCACTTT
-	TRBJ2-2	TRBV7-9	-	CASSLYRTGELFF	TGTGCCAGCAGCTTATATAGAACCGGGGAGCTGTTTTTT
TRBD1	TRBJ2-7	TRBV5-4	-	CASSVDRGGIYEQYF	TGTGCCAGCAGCGTCGACAGGGGGGGAATCTACGAGCAGTACTTC
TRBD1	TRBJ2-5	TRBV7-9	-	CASSPTGAKETQYF	TGTGCCAGCAGCCCAACAGGGGCCAAAGAGACCCAGTACTTC
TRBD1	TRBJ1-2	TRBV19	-	CASSSRQGASYGYTF	TGTGCCAGTAGTTCCCGACAGGGGGCGAGCTATGGCTACACCTTC
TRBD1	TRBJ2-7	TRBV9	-	CASSVGDSLSYEQYF	TGTGCCAGCAGCGTAGGGGACAGTCTCTCCTACGAGCAGTACTTC
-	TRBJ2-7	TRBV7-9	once	CASSGRWGLPYEQYF	TGTGCCAGCAGTGGTAGATGGGGGCTCCCCTACGAGCAGTACTTC
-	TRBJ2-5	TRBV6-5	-	CASSYSGELTQYF	TGTGCCAGCAGTTACTCCGGGGAATTGACCCAGTACTTC
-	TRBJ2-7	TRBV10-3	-	CAISNLYEQYF	TGTGCCATCAGTAATCTCTACGAGCAGTACTTC
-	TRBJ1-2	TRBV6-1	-	CASRKQGPGYTF	TGTGCCAGCAGGAAACAGGGACCTGGCTACACCTTC
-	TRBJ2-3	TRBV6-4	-	CASSEFAFGTDTQYF	TGTGCCAGCAGTGAGTTTGCGTTCGGCACAGATACGCAGTATTTT
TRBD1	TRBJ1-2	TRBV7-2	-	CASSLELADRGYGYTF	TGTGCCAGCAGCTTAGAGTTGGCGGACAGGGGATATGGCTACACCTTC
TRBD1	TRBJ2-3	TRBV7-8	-	CASSSGQGRSDTQYF	TGTGCCAGCAGCTCGGGACAGGGCAGGTCCGATACGCAGTATTTT
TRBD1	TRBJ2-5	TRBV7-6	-	CASSRDRGGQETQYF	TGTGCCAGCAGCCGGGACAGGGGGGGGCAAGAGACCCAGTACTTC
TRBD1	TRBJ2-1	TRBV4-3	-	CASSQVWTGGTDEQFF	TGCGCCAGCAGCCAGGTCTGGACAGGGGGCACGGATGAGCAGTTCTTC
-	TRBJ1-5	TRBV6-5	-	CASREAGSNQPQHF	TGTGCCAGCAGAGAAGCAGGGAGCAATCAGCCCCAGCATTTT
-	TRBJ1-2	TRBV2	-	CASSYTGPGGYTF	TGTGCCAGCAGTTATACAGGGCCTGGGGGCTACACCTTC
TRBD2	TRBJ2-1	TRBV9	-	CASSAPSGPGLAGGIDYNEQFF	TGTGCCAGCAGCGCCCCATCGGGGCCGGGACTAGCGGGGGGGATCGACTACAATGAGCAGTTCTTC
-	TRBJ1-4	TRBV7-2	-	CASSLGAGFSEKLFF	TGTGCCAGCAGCTTAGGGGCGGGGTTCAGTGAAAAACTGTTTTTT
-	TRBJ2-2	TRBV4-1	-	CASSQDGRRRSNTGELFF	TGCGCCAGCAGCCAAGATGGGCGCAGGCGATCGAACACCGGGGAGCTGTTTTTT
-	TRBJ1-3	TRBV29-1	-	CSVELGARGNTIYF	TGCAGCGTTGAATTGGGGGCGCGGGGAAACACCATATATTTT
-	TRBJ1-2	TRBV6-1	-	CASSEAWGVDYGYTF	TGTGCCAGCAGTGAAGCTTGGGGAGTTGACTATGGCTACACCTTC
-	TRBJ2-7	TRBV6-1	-	CASSEADSPTKSEQYF	TGTGCCAGCAGTGAAGCCGACAGCCCAACGAAATCCGAGCAGTACTTC
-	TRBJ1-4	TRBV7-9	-	CASSLIGSANEKLFF	TGTGCCAGCAGCTTAATCGGCAGCGCTAATGAAAAACTGTTTTTT
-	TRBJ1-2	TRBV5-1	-	CASRPERGYGYTF	TGCGCCAGCAGACCGGAGCGTGGCTATGGCTACACCTTC
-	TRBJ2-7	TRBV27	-	CASQKLGGPGTEQYF	TGTGCCAGCCAAAAACTCGGAGGGCCAGGGACGGAGCAGTACTTC
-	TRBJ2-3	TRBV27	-	CASKTDGGWDTQYF	TGTGCCAGCAAGACCGACGGCGGTTGGGATACGCAGTATTTT
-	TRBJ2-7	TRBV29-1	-	CSASGIGTPDEQYF	TGCAGCGCCTCCGGGATCGGGACACCGGACGAGCAGTACTTC
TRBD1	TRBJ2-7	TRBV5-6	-	CASSLEASYRGNWGYEQYF	TGTGCCAGCAGCTTGGAAGCTTCGTACAGGGGGAACTGGGGCTACGAGCAGTACTTC
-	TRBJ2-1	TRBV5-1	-	CASSLATAPGEQFF	TGCGCCAGCAGCTTGGCTACGGCACCGGGTGAGCAGTTCTTC
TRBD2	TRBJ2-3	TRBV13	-	CASSSLGTSGSLGSTDTQYF	TGTGCCAGCAGCTCCCTGGGAACTAGCGGGTCCCTAGGCAGCACAGATACGCAGTATTTT
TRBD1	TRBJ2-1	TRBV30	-	CAWSVLGQGQNEQFF	TGTGCCTGGAGTGTACTCGGACAGGGGCAGAATGAGCAGTTCTTC